This T cell receptor (beta chain) was documented in a study of blood T cell repertoires in COVID-19. Overall study context: The United States, Italy and Spain were the sources of the acute and convalescent COVID-19 samples. Sample material is recorded as cDNA or gDNA derived from T cells, B-cell-depleted T cells, or PBMCs.

V gave up 1 base and J gave up 3 bases, with 11 bases separating them. The germline gives CDR1 SNHLY, CDR2 FYNNEI. This CDR3 is built from 15 residues. Per the original methods: It was from reference gene primer amplification that nucleated cell counts were estimated. Clones were sequenced by immunoSEQ multiplex PCR, and TCRdb holds only the in-frame ones, with some missing. V and J calls and clone size are those listed in that table; D and trimming were worked out from the DNA. The table records 60,000 to 85,000 clones, approximately 86% of them present only once. This clonotype was sampled from a human donor in a cohort sampled during active COVID-19. The chain is built from TRBV2 and TRBJ2-3; D ambiguous. The sequencing input was peripheral blood. In DNA form, the CDR3 reads TGTGCCAGCAGTGAAGACCCCGCTCGGACAGATACGCAGTATTTT. Its protein is CASSEDPARTDTQYF.